These T cell receptor beta chains were read from a single sample in a study of blood T cells in healthy people across ages. TCRdb reprocessed the 5' RACE reads via MiXCR and lists one record per CDR3 protein. The sample shows 1.5 million to 2 million distinct CDR3 sequences, 28% of them seen only once. Sample: blood. These receptors all come from a woman in her 30s in good health. The CDR3 runs from the conserved cysteine through the conserved F or W. Fields, in order: clone size, V gene, D gene, J gene, CDR3 protein, CDR3 DNA. A D gene is named only where the DNA matches it firmly. A row's size may be missing; if present it is once, few, many or a size class.

-	TRBV12-3/TRBV12-4	TRBD2	TRBJ2-5	CASNLGGGVQETQYF	TGTGCCAGCAACCTGGGCGGGGGGGTCCAAGAGACCCAGTACTTC
many	TRBV5-1	-	TRBJ1-4	CASSLIGEKLFF	TGTGCCAGCAGTCTGATAGGGGAAAAACTGTTTTTT
many	TRBV20-1	-	TRBJ2-5	CSARDGRGLETQYF	TGCAGTGCTAGAGATGGCCGTGGGTTAGAGACCCAGTACTTC
few	TRBV6-5	-	TRBJ2-7	CASTPSGGVYYEQYF	TGTGCCAGCACCCCGAGTGGCGGAGTATACTACGAGCAGTACTTC
-	TRBV10-3	TRBD2	TRBJ2-5	CAISERGTSEETQYF	TGTGCCATCAGTGAGCGGGGGACTAGCGAAGAGACCCAGTACTTC
-	TRBV7-9	-	TRBJ2-7	CASSTNLGEQYF	TGTGCCAGCAGCACCAATTTGGGCGAGCAGTACTTC
-	TRBV24-1	TRBD1	TRBJ1-2	CATSDPGQGDYGYTF	TGTGCCACCAGTGACCCAGGACAGGGAGACTATGGCTACACCTTC
-	TRBV5-1	TRBD1	TRBJ2-5	CASFSDRGMRKTQYF	TGCGCCAGCTTCTCCGACAGGGGGATGAGAAAGACCCAGTACTTC
-	TRBV5-6	-	TRBJ1-4	CASSLGLTADEKLFF	TGTGCCAGCAGCTTGGGCCTAACAGCTGATGAAAAACTGTTTTTT
-	TRBV7-9	-	TRBJ1-1	CASSLDSRTMDTESFF	TGTGCCAGCAGCTTAGATTCCCGAACAATGGACACTGAATCTTTCTTT
-	TRBV7-6	TRBD2	TRBJ2-3	CALFRGSGGTDTQYF	TGTGCCCTCTTTAGAGGTAGCGGGGGTACAGATACGCAGTATTTT
few	TRBV12-3/TRBV12-4	TRBD1	TRBJ2-2	CASSRRDRGTGELFF	TGTGCCAGCAGTCGGCGGGACAGGGGTACCGGGGAGCTGTTTTTT
-	TRBV6-1	-	TRBJ2-1	CASSEASSNEQFF	TGTGCCAGCAGTGAAGCTAGCTCAAATGAGCAGTTCTTC
few	TRBV20-1	-	TRBJ2-1	CSARDGLNYNEQFF	TGCAGTGCTAGAGATGGCCTAAACTACAATGAGCAGTTCTTC
few	TRBV3-1	TRBD2	TRBJ2-7	CASSPLASGKTYEQYF	TGTGCCAGCAGCCCCCTGGCTAGCGGGAAGACCTACGAGCAGTACTTC
-	TRBV30	-	TRBJ1-2	CAWSALRGGYVYTF	TGTGCCTGGAGCGCCCTAAGGGGAGGGTATGTCTACACCTTC
-	TRBV7-3	TRBD2	TRBJ2-1	CASSLTVGLAGGPYNEQFF	TGTGCCAGCAGCTTAACGGTCGGGCTAGCGGGGGGGCCCTACAATGAGCAGTTCTTC
-	TRBV19	-	TRBJ1-5	CASKGSYYQPQHF	TGTGCCAGTAAGGGGTCCTACTATCAGCCCCAGCATTTT
-	TRBV7-2	TRBD1	TRBJ1-4	CASSATGANEKLFF	TGTGCCAGCAGCGCCACAGGGGCTAATGAAAAACTGTTTTTT
-	TRBV20-1	-	TRBJ2-7	CSASSLFADDSYEQYF	TGCAGTGCTAGTTCCCTCTTTGCGGACGACTCCTACGAGCAGTACTTC
few	TRBV20-1	TRBD1	TRBJ2-5	CSAGKEDRAGPETQYF	TGCAGTGCTGGGAAAGAGGACAGGGCGGGACCGGAGACCCAGTACTTC
few	TRBV10-3	-	TRBJ1-2	CAISEGRVGHGYTF	TGTGCCATCAGTGAGGGCCGGGTAGGCCATGGCTACACCTTC
few	TRBV29-1	-	TRBJ2-3	CSVSAAHWADTQYF	TGCAGCGTTTCAGCGGCGCACTGGGCAGATACGCAGTATTTT
many	TRBV18	TRBD2	TRBJ2-1	CASSPGGSHSGEQFF	TGTGCCAGCTCACCGGGGGGGTCCCACAGTGGGGAGCAGTTCTTC
few	TRBV7-7	-	TRBJ2-3	CASARGPEDTQYF	TGTGCCAGCGCTCGCGGGCCAGAAGATACGCAGTATTTT
few	TRBV7-9	-	TRBJ2-7	CASSSTAPLATEQYF	TGTGCCAGCAGCTCCACAGCCCCACTTGCTACGGAGCAGTACTTC
few	TRBV7-9	TRBD2	TRBJ2-5	CASSLAFIVAGETQYF	TGTGCCAGCAGCTTAGCGTTTATAGTAGCGGGCGAGACCCAGTACTTC
few	TRBV19	-	TRBJ2-7	CASSIGVAYEQYF	TGTGCCAGTAGTATAGGGGTTGCCTACGAGCAGTACTTC
-	TRBV27	-	TRBJ1-4	CASSLTGGPHEKLFF	TGTGCCAGCAGCTTGACAGGAGGTCCCCACGAAAAACTGTTTTTT
-	TRBV5-1	TRBD2	TRBJ2-7	CASSLLSRGGVRAYNEQYF	TGCGCCAGCAGCTTGCTCTCCCGGGGGGGCGTCAGGGCCTACAATGAGCAGTACTTC
few	TRBV4-3	-	TRBJ1-1	CASSHHARMNTEAFF	TGCGCCAGCAGCCACCACGCACGGATGAACACTGAAGCTTTCTTT
few	TRBV4-1	-	TRBJ2-7	CASSQRGNEQYF	TGCGCCAGCAGCCAAAGGGGGAACGAGCAGTACTTC
few	TRBV2	TRBD1	TRBJ2-7	CASSVDRGRYEQYF	TGTGCCAGCAGCGTGGACAGGGGGCGGTACGAGCAGTACTTC
few	TRBV28	TRBD1	TRBJ2-1	CASTSGTGLRNEQFF	TGTGCCAGCACTTCCGGGACAGGGCTGAGGAATGAGCAGTTCTTC
-	TRBV7-9	TRBD2	TRBJ2-7	CASSSTSGRASSYEQYF	TGTGCCAGCAGCTCAACTAGCGGGAGGGCCAGCTCCTACGAGCAGTACTTC
-	TRBV28	TRBD1	TRBJ1-1	CASSPRRQGANTEAFF	TGTGCCAGCAGCCCAAGGAGACAGGGAGCGAACACTGAAGCTTTCTTT
many	TRBV28	TRBD2	TRBJ2-1	CASSSAGGLNEQFF	TGTGCCAGCAGTTCAGCGGGGGGGCTCAATGAGCAGTTCTTC
few	TRBV20-1	-	TRBJ2-7	CSARLVVSSYEQYF	TGCAGTGCCAGACTAGTCGTTAGCTCCTACGAGCAGTACTTC
many	TRBV7-9	-	TRBJ2-1	CASSLVSNNEQFF	TGTGCCAGCAGCTTAGTGTCCAACAATGAGCAGTTCTTC
-	TRBV12-3/TRBV12-4	-	TRBJ2-2	CASSSSSGAGGELFF	TGTGCCAGCAGTTCCTCTTCAGGGGCTGGCGGGGAGCTGTTTTTT
-	TRBV3-1	-	TRBJ1-2	CASSQVGAAYGYTF	TGTGCCAGCAGCCAAGTGGGCGCGGCCTATGGCTACACCTTC
few	TRBV5-1	-	TRBJ1-2	CASSLGNPTTIRGYTF	TGCGCCAGCAGCTTGGGCAATCCAACGACCATCCGTGGCTACACCTTC
-	TRBV18	-	TRBJ2-5	CASSPLELGDSALYF	TGTGCCAGCTCACCATTGGAGCTGGGGGACTCAGCCCTGTACTTC
many	TRBV5-1	TRBD2	TRBJ2-7	CASSQGKLAGVDEQYF	TGCGCCAGCAGCCAAGGGAAACTAGCGGGGGTTGACGAGCAGTACTTC
-	TRBV3-1	TRBD2	TRBJ2-7	CASSHASGRSYEQYF	TGTGCCAGCAGCCATGCTAGCGGGAGGAGCTACGAGCAGTACTTC
many	TRBV20-1	TRBD1	TRBJ2-7	CSARVGGQGHEQYF	TGCAGTGCTAGAGTAGGGGGACAGGGACACGAGCAGTACTTC
-	TRBV2	-	TRBJ1-1	CASNILGPLNTEAFF	TGTGCCAGCAATATATTAGGCCCCCTGAACACTGAAGCTTTCTTT
-	TRBV18	-	TRBJ2-2	CASSPTPTGELFF	TGTGCCAGCTCACCGACACCCACCGGGGAGCTGTTTTTT